Sequencing of this T cell receptor beta chain was carried out in a study of blood T cell repertoires in COVID-19. The data were produced by immunoSEQ multiplex PCR, yet TCRdb's version contains in-frame clones alone and is incomplete. The sample gives under 450,000 clones, about 87% of which show up once; 10% to 15% is in the top ten. V shed 5 bases and J 2 bases; nucleotides not matched to a gene: 4. Germline V lookup: CDR1 SGHAT, CDR2 FQDESV (reference sequence). The CDR3 sequence is 15 residues long. Seattle-derived patients entered the study during active infection and were followed longitudinally.

This TCR was sampled from a woman in her 50s with COVID-19, enrolled during active disease. The sample consisted of peripheral blood. J is TRBJ2-1 and V is TRBV11-1, with TRBD2 matching 9 bases. CDR3 nucleotides: TGTGCCAGCAGCCTTGAGCGGGGGGCCTACAATGAGCAGTTCTTC. Amino acid sequence: CASSLERGAYNEQFF.